This passage covers 21 T cell receptor beta chains from one sample sequenced in a study of blood T cell repertoires in COVID-19. The assay was immunoSEQ multiplex PCR, and TCRdb's table has in-frame clones only and misses some. Among roughly 250,000 clones, about 87% were seen once, and the ten largest hold about 1.5%. Specimen: PBMCs or T cells enriched from blood (not recorded which). The receptors were sampled from a woman aged 45-60 years who had recovered from COVID-19.

This chain joins TRBV4-2 and TRBJ1-4, with D uncertain. CDR3 length equals 14 residues. Germline V gene data show CDR1 as LGHNA and CDR2 as YNFKEQ. Trimming shortened V by 5 bases and J by 4 bases, and 11 bases separated the two germline ends. Written as DNA, the CDR3 is TGTGCCAGCAGCTCGGACGGAGGTAATGAAAAACTGTTTTTT. Translation: CASSSDGGNEKLFF.

The chain combines TRBV9 with TRBJ1-1; TRBD1 aligns across 10 bases. The CDR3 extends over 15 amino acids. Germline CDR1 reads SGDLS; CDR2 reads YYNGEE. Trimming at V came to 4 bases and at J to 3 bases, leaving 6 bases not matched to a gene. CDR3 in amino acids: CASSNRQGADTEAFF. DNA for the CDR3: TGTGCCAGCAGCAATCGACAGGGGGCGGACACTGAAGCTTTCTTT.

The gene calls are TRBV7-9 and TRBJ2-3; possibly TRBD2 for D (6 bases). Germline loops: CDR1 SEHNR, CDR2 FQNEAQ (reference sequence). The CDR3 is made up of 15 amino acids. V was cut by 5 bases and J by 6 bases, with 18 bases left in between. In DNA, the CDR3 is TGTGCCAGCAGCCGTACCCCTGGGACTCTTGATACGCAGTATTTT. Amino acids: CASSRTPGTLDTQYF.

The V gene is TRBV5-1, the J gene TRBJ2-7, with 8 bases fitting TRBD1. The CDR3 covers 14 residues. Germline CDR1 SGHRS, CDR2 YFSETQ. V trimming: 5 bases; J trimming: 2 bases; junction bases outside the gene matches: 6. CDR3: CASSGQGAAYEQYF. The CDR3 DNA reads TGCGCCAGCAGTGGGCAGGGGGCTGCCTACGAGCAGTACTTC.

The V and J genes are TRBV2 and TRBJ1-5; tentative D call: TRBD1 (6 bases). Trimming took 5 bases from V and 6 from J, leaving 20 bases between them. Per germline, CDR1 SNHLY and CDR2 FYNNEI. There are 16 residues in the CDR3. The CDR3 sequence is CASSQGNTGLFQPQHF. Written as DNA, the CDR3 is TGTGCCAGCAGTCAGGGGAATACAGGGTTGTTTCAGCCCCAGCATTTT.

This sequence joins TRBV20-1 and TRBJ1-5, with TRBD1 matching over 7 bases. This CDR3 is built from 14 residues. Germline CDR1 is DFQATT and CDR2 is SNEGSKA (reference sequence). V lost 3 bases, J lost 6 bases, and 8 bases stayed unmatched. CDR3 loop: CSASEGALGQPQHF. The DNA of the CDR3 is TGCAGTGCTAGTGAGGGGGCGCTGGGTCAGCCCCAGCATTTT.

The rearrangement joins TRBV19 to TRBJ1-2, with TRBD1 as a possible D gene (6 bases). Germline V gives CDR1 LNHDA, CDR2 SQIVND (reference sequence). Trimming took 9 bases from V and 4 from J, leaving 18 bases between them. The CDR3 spans 14 residues. The CDR3, as DNA: TGTGCCAGCGACCCGGGGGGGCTCGGCTATGGCTACACCTTC. Protein sequence: CASDPGGLGYGYTF.

This clone was seen once. The chain joins TRBV5-4 to TRBJ2-7, with TRBD1 matching 9 bases. The CDR3 extends over 14 amino acids. The germline CDR1 and CDR2 sequences are SGHNT and YYREEE (reference sequence). Losses at the gene ends were 4 bases for V and 1 base for J; bases not matched to a gene: 3. DNA of the CDR3: TGTGCCAGCAGCCGACAGGGGGGTTCCTACGAGCAGTACTTC. This codes for CASSRQGGSYEQYF.

The chain is built from TRBV19 and TRBJ1-3; D gene uncertain. Deletions cut 3 bases from V and 1 base from J, with 10 bases between. The CDR3 consists of 15 residues. Germline V CDR1 and CDR2: LNHDA, SQIVND (reference sequence). CDR3 bases: TGTGCCAGTAGTATCCGTTCAGATTCTGGAAACACCATATATTTT. Amino acid sequence: CASSIRSDSGNTIYF.

V gene TRBV5-1 combines with J gene TRBJ2-7, with D maybe TRBD2 (5 bases). Germline lookup yields CDR1 SGHRS and CDR2 YFSETQ. The CDR3 extends over 15 amino acids. Trimming pared 1 base from V and 4 bases from J, leaving 15 bases between. This CDR3 is CASSLSLGDGYEQYF. The CDR3 nucleotides are TGCGCCAGCAGCTTGTCTCTCGGGGATGGGTACGAGCAGTACTTC.

This chain connects TRBV7-9 to TRBJ1-4, with D possibly matching TRBD1 (5 bases). The germline V and J ends were trimmed by 1 base and 8 bases, with 17 bases remaining between them. This CDR3 has 16 residues. The germline gives CDR1 SEHNR, CDR2 FQNEAQ (reference sequence). CDR3 nucleotides: TGTGCCAGCAGCTTAGTGCTCGGAGGGGTCTCGGAAAAACTGTTTTTT. It is translated as CASSLVLGGVSEKLFF. Using reference TRBV7-9 and TRBJ1-4 for the parts outside the CDR3, the full variable domain is DTGVSQNPRHKITKRGQNVTFRCDPISEHNRLYWYRQTLGQGPEFLTYFQNEAQLEKSRLLSDRFSAERPKGSFSTLEIQRTEQGDSAMYLCASSLVLGGVSEKLFFGSGTQLSVL.

V and J are TRBV12-3 or TRBV12-4 and TRBJ1-1; D call uncertain. The CDR3 contains 13 residues. V was clipped by 5 bases and J by 1 base, with 8 bases between them. CDR3 amino acids: CASSPHGNTEAFF. CDR3 in DNA: TGTGCCAGCAGTCCCCACGGGAACACTGAAGCTTTCTTT.

This chain links TRBV25-1 with TRBJ2-5; a weak D match, TRBD1 (6 bases). The CDR3 runs 14 residues. V was pared by 6 bases and J by 1 base, with 12 bases between. The V gene's germline CDR1 is MGHDK and CDR2 SYGVNS. CDR3 amino acids: CASSIRGFQETQYF. The CDR3 DNA follows: TGTGCCAGCAGCATCAGGGGTTTCCAAGAGACCCAGTACTTC. Supplemented by reference TRBV25-1 and TRBJ2-5, the full variable domain reads EADIYQTPRYLVIGTGKKITLECSQTMGHDKMYWYQQDPGMELHLIHYSYGVNSTEKGDLSSESTVSRIRTEHFPLTLESARPSHTSQYLCASSIRGFQETQYFGPGTRLLVL.

The chain uses TRBV7-9 and TRBJ1-1; 7 nucleotides match TRBD1. The CDR3 length is 14 residues. The V gene's germline CDR1 is SEHNR and CDR2 FQNEAQ (reference sequence). V lost 6 bases, J lost 1 base, and 5 bases stayed unmatched. CDR3 nucleotide sequence: TGTGCCAGCAGACAGGGACAGTCGAACACTGAAGCTTTCTTT. Translated: CASRQGQSNTEAFF. The variable domain in full, completed from reference TRBV7-9 and TRBJ1-1, reads DTGVSQNPRHKITKRGQNVTFRCDPISEHNRLYWYRQTLGQGPEFLTYFQNEAQLEKSRLLSDRFSAERPKGSFSTLEIQRTEQGDSAMYLCASRQGQSNTEAFFGQGTRLTVV.

Only a few counts were recorded for this clone. The chain couples TRBV18 to TRBJ2-2, with D perhaps matching TRBD2 (6 bases). Trimming took 4 bases from V and 3 from J, leaving 12 bases between them. The CDR3 covers 15 residues. The V gene's germline CDR1 is KGHSH and CDR2 LQKENI. The CDR3 is CASSRGRDYTGELFF. CDR3 DNA: TGTGCCAGCTCACGTGGCAGGGACTACACCGGGGAGCTGTTTTTT.

The chain uses TRBV28 and TRBJ2-6, with D possibly matching TRBD1 (6 bases). In germline, CDR1 is MDHEN, CDR2 SYDVKM. V dropped 4 bases and J dropped 0 bases, with 10 bases sitting between them. This CDR3 has 16 residues. The CDR3 here is CASSYAGASGANVLTF. DNA of the CDR3: TGTGCCAGCAGTTATGCAGGGGCCTCTGGGGCCAACGTCCTGACTTTC.

The rearrangement links TRBV21-1 to TRBJ2-5; whether TRBD1, the table's D call, matches the DNA was not checked. TRBV21-1 is a recognized pseudogene. The CDR3 runs to 15 residues. CDR3: CASNEGLTGVETQYF. CDR3 nucleotide sequence: TGTGCCAGCAATGAAGGGCTAACAGGGGTAGAGACCCAGTACTTC.

The chain couples TRBV5-1 to TRBJ2-7, with 8 bases lining up with TRBD2. The germline V gene encodes CDR1 SGHRS and CDR2 YFSETQ. This CDR3 contains 14 residues. V shed 4 bases, J shed 6 bases, and the junction held 9 bases outside the gene matches. The CDR3 nucleotides read TGCGCCAGCAGCGACGAAGCGGGAGTTATCGAGCAGTACTTC. This codes for CASSDEAGVIEQYF. Filled out from reference TRBV5-1 and TRBJ2-7, the complete variable domain reads KAGVTQTPRYLIKTRGQQVTLSCSPISGHRSVSWYQQTPGQGLQFLFEYFSETQRNKGNFPGRFSGRQFSNSRSEMNVSTLELGDSALYLCASSDEAGVIEQYFGPGTRLTVT.

The gene calls are TRBV27 and TRBJ2-3; 11 nucleotides match TRBD2. V lost 4 bases, J lost 6 bases, and 12 bases stayed unmatched. Germline V gives CDR1 MNHEY, CDR2 SMNVEV (reference sequence). This CDR3 has 17 residues. The CDR3 DNA follows: TGTGCCAGCAGTTCCCGGTTAGGGACTAGCGGTGGGGATACGCAGTATTTT. This sequence encodes CASSSRLGTSGGDTQYF.

This clone appeared a single time. This rearrangement joins TRBV5-4 to TRBJ2-5, with 9 nucleotides matching TRBD2. Germline trimming cut 0 bases from V and 5 bases from J; bases unmatched to any gene: 8. CDR3 length: 16 amino acids. The V gene's germline CDR1 is SGHNT and CDR2 YYREEE (reference sequence). The DNA for the CDR3 is TGTGCCAGCAGCTTGGAAATTAGCGGGAGCGACGAGACCCAGTACTTC. This sequence encodes CASSLEISGSDETQYF.

As concerns this clone: At the DNA level, this CDR3 is encoded by other sequences in the same sample as well. This chain connects TRBV20-1 to TRBJ1-1, with D possibly matching TRBD1 (5 bases). Germline-derived CDR1 and CDR2 are DFQATT and SNEGSKA (reference sequence). V gave up 5 bases and J gave up 6 bases, with 10 bases separating them. This CDR3 is 11 amino acids long. The CDR3 sequence is CSASGVAEAFF. The CDR3 coding sequence is TGCAGTGCTTCGGGGGTCGCTGAAGCTTTCTTT.